This TCR beta chain derives from a study of T cells in Graves' hyperthyroidism and ophthalmopathy (dated by TCRdb to about 2019). Concerning the study at large: Peripheral blood samples were taken at initial diagnosis, before any treatment was given. TCR V-J signatures able to tell the groups apart were searched for in a discovery cohort of some 100 patients, of whom fewer than 45 had Graves' ophthalmopathy and under 65 had stable Graves' hyperthyroidism. Whether ophthalmopathy could be predicted prospectively was tested in an independent validation cohort made up of under 20 hyperthyroidism patients plus 17 patients who later progressed to ophthalmopathy. The 90 to 100 discovery patients were randomly divided into training and test sets at a 7:3 ratio. In about 6 Graves' hyperthyroidism patients, the study also compared T-cell repertoires from thyroid tissue with T-cell repertoires from blood. Once sampling was done, hyperthyroidism patients were given methimazole at a starting dose of 30 mg daily, whereas ophthalmopathy patients were given high-dose intravenous methylprednisolone. According to the paper, TCR Vbeta CDR3 sequencing was carried out on roughly 130 peripheral blood samples, which came from under 50 ophthalmopathy, 80 or so hyperthyroidism and approximately 17 progressor patients.

About this clonotype: There is no known antigen for this receptor. No base quality information exists; no much larger clone differs at one position.

Overall study outcomes, separate from this receptor: Most expanded thyroid clonotypes (frequency above 0.001) were also found in blood, which suggests that blood repertoires may mirror thyroid immune responses. In validation, progression to ophthalmopathy was predicted by the model with approximately 67% sensitivity and 72.22% specificity, a median of around 6.5 months before onset. A 13 V-J signature model separated ophthalmopathy from stable hyperthyroidism, with about 90% sensitivity and about 81% specificity in cross-validation and 80%/75% in testing. Sample size was not statistically predetermined, and investigators were not blinded to group allocation.

The germline V gene encodes CDR1 DFQATT and CDR2 SNEGSKA (reference sequence). Trimming removed 3 bases from V and 4 bases from J; the gene matches leave 1 base unexplained. From its cysteine to its phenylalanine, the CDR3 spans 14 amino acids. CDR3 DNA is the only sequence kept; it has 42 bases, read in frame from the first base. The TCR beta CDR3 regions were amplified from the RNA transcripts. For the first round of RT-PCR on the TCR CDR3, the HTBI primer set was used together with the Qiagen OneStep RT-PCR kit. The libraries were constructed in a second round of multiplex PCR and then size-selected and purified. Sequencing of the libraries was done on an Illumina HiSeq2000 using paired-end 100 bp reads. The authors' analysis ran thus. SOAPnuke was used to process the raw data, with reads discarded if the reads contained adapters or uncalled bases, had a mean Phred below 15, or lacked an exact constant-primer or identifier match. High-quality paired reads were merged using COPE v1.2.5, and each unique nucleotide sequence was defined as a clonotype. Clonotypes were aligned to IMGT TRBV, TRBD and TRBJ reference segments using MiTCR v1.1. The analysis was restricted to V-J combinations with a frequency above 0.0001, which together covered roughly 99% of the repertoires. The TCS score was defined as the ratio of F50 (clonal expansion) to E x V (chaos), calculated using BLOSUM62-based TCRdist between CDR3 peptides within each V-J. Welch's t-statistics and random forest reduced some 510 V-J features to roughly 13, which were used in a naive Bayes classifier (R e1071). Clones were called with MiXCR by TCRdb after fastp trimmed the public reads at Q25, and only in-frame beta chains were retained. Each entry is one CDR3 protein sequence, shown with its most common DNA and genes. What appears here as the V and J calls and clone size reflects TCRdb's work, not the paper's. For this sample the table gives approximately 740,000 distinct CDR3 sequences, of which approximately 14% were detected only once. The ten largest clones capture around 9.6% of the sample.

Stable Graves' hyperthyroidism was defined as the absence of progression to ophthalmopathy over 18 months of follow-up. The hyperthyroidism patients were between 18 and 65 years old and newly diagnosed, with a disease duration of less than 2 months. Any patient with an uncontrolled infection, another autoimmune disease, pregnancy or lactation was excluded. Diagnoses relied on clinical symptoms, serum thyroxine and TRAb, thyroid ultrasound and orbital computed tomography. PBMCs were isolated from 7.5 to 10 ml of fresh peripheral blood by Ficoll-Paque density gradient centrifugation. Total RNA was extracted with Trizol reagent, and quality was checked on an Agilent 2100 Bioanalyzer.

This sequence originates from a woman in her late teens or twenties with Graves' hyperthyroidism. In this chain, TRBV20-1 is recombined with TRBJ2-2; TRBD2 fits 11 bases in the junction. Sequencing was performed on blood. Here the CDR3 is given as CSASSGRGTGELFF. The DNA sequence follows: TGCAGTGCTAGTAGCGGGAGGGGCACCGGGGAGCTGTTTTTT.